The 3 T cell receptor beta chains listed next were all sequenced from one sample in a study of T cell repertoires in cytomegalovirus infection. MiXCR was run by TCRdb on the reads, yielding one entry per CDR3 protein. The table records 400,000 to 600,000 distinct CDR3 sequences, approximately 40% of them present only once. Their recognized antigens are unknown. The input for sequencing was cultured PBMCs, taken from culture after CMV antigen stimulation. These receptors came from a human donor in good health (CMV status not recorded). Some clones in this sample may be carry-over from other donors' samples.

A few counts support this clonotype. Written as DNA, the CDR3 is TGTGCCAGCAGCCCTGGGCCCGCCAGGGTGGCGCGATGGACCCAGTACTTC. It translates to CASSPGPARVARWTQYF. V usage is TRBV12-3 or TRBV12-4 and J usage is TRBJ2-5, with D perhaps matching TRBD1 (5 bases). Trimming removed 6 bases at V and 7 bases at J, with 27 bases between. CDR3 length: 17 residues.

This clonotype was seen only a few times. The chain recombines TRBV5-5 with TRBJ1-2, with D possibly being TRBD1 (5 bases). The CDR3 runs to 14 residues. Between the trimmed V and J ends, which lost 0 bases and 8 bases, there was a span of 14 bases. CDR1 SGHKS and CDR2 YYEKEE come from the germline V gene (reference sequence). For the CDR3, the DNA is TGTGCCAGCAGCTTGGCCTCTGGGGCGCGGGGCTACACCTTC. It is translated as CASSLASGARGYTF.

This clonotype has at least ten counts. The genes are TRBV6-1 and TRBJ2-7; 8 bases align to TRBD1. The CDR3 spans 16 residues. V gave up 6 bases and J gave up 3 bases; unmatched junction bases: 13. Germline CDR1 and CDR2: MNHNS and SASEGT. The CDR3 bases are TGTGCCAGCAGCCGAGCGTCAGGGACAGGTGTCTACGAGCAGTACTTC. Amino acid sequence: CASSRASGTGVYEQYF.